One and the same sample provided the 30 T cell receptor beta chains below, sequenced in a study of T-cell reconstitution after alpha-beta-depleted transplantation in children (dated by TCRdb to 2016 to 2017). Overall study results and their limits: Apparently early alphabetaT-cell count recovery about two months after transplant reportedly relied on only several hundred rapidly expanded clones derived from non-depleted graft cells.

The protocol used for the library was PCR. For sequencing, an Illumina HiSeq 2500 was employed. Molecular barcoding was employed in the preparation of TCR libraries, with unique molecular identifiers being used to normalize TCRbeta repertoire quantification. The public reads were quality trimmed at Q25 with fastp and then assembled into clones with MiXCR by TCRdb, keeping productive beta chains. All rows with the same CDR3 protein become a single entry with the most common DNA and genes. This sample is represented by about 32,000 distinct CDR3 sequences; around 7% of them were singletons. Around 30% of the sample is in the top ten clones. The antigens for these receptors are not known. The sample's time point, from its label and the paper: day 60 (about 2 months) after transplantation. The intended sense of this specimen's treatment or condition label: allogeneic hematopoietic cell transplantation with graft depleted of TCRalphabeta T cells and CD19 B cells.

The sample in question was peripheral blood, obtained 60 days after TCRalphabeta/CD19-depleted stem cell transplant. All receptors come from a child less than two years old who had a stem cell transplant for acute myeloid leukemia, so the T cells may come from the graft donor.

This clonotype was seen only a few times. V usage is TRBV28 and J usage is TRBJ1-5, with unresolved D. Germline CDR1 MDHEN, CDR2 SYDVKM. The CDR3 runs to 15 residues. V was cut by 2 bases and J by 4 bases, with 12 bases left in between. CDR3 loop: CASSLDLQLNQPQHF. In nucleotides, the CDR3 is TGTGCCAGCAGTTTAGATTTACAGCTTAATCAGCCCCAGCATTTT.

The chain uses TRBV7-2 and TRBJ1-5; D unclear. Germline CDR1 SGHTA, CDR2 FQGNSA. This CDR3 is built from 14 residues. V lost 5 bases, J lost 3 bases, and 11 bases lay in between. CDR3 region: CASSPPSTNQPQHF. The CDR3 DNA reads TGTGCCAGCAGCCCGCCTTCGACCAATCAGCCCCAGCATTTT.

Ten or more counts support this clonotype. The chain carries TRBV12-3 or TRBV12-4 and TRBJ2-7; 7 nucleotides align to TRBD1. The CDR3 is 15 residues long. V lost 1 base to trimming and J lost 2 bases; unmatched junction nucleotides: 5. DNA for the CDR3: TGTGCCAGCAGTTTAGACAGGGGTCCTCCCTACGAGCAGTACTTC. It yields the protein CASSLDRGPPYEQYF.

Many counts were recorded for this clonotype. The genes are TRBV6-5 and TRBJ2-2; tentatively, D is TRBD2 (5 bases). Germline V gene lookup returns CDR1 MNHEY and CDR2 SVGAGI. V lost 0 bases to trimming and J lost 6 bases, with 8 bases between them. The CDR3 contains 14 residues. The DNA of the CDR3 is TGTGCCAGCAGTTACTCCCAGGAGGCCGGGGAGCTGTTTTTT. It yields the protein CASSYSQEAGELFF.

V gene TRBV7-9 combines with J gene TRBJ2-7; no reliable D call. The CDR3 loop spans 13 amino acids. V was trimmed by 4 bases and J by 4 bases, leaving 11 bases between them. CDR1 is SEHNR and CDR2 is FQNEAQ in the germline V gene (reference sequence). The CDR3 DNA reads TGTGCCAGCAGCTCCTACACAGATTACGAGCAGTACTTC. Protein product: CASSSYTDYEQYF.

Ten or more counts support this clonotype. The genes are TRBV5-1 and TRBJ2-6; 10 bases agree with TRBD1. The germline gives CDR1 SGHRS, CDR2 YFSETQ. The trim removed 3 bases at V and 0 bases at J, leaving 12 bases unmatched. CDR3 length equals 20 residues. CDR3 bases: TGCGCCAGCAGCTGGCCCCACGACAGGGGGCAAAACTCTGGGGCCAACGTCCTGACTTTC. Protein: CASSWPHDRGQNSGANVLTF.

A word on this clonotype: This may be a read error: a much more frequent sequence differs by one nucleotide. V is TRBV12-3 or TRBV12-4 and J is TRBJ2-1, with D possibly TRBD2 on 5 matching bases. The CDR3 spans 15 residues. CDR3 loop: CASSPPPVGSNGQFF. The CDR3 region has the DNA TGTGCCAGCAGTCCCCCTCCGGTGGGGAGCAATGGGCAGTTCTTC.

CDR3 protein: CARTPSWGTGKLAKNIQYF. As DNA, the CDR3 is TGTGCCCGCACCCCCAGTTGGGGGACAGGGAAACTAGCCAAAAACATTCAGTACTTC. This chain links TRBV12-3 or TRBV12-4 with TRBJ2-4; 9 bases are shared with TRBD1. This CDR3 is 19 amino acids long. Trimming at V came to 11 bases and at J to 0 bases, leaving 20 bases not matched to a gene.

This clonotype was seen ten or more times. CDR3 sequence reads: CASSVDRYEQYF. The CDR3 DNA follows: TGTGCCAGCAGTGTCGACAGGTACGAGCAGTACTTC. The J gene is TRBJ2-7, the V gene TRBV12-3 or TRBV12-4, with D possibly being TRBD1 (6 bases). The germline V and J ends were trimmed by 5 bases and 4 bases, with 9 bases remaining between them. This CDR3 spans 12 amino acids.

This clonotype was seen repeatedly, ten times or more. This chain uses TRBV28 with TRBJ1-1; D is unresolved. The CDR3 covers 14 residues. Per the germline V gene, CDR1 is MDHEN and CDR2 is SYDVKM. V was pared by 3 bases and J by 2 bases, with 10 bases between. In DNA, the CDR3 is TGTGCCAGCAGTTTGAGAGTTCTAAACACTGAAGCTTTCTTT. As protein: CASSLRVLNTEAFF.

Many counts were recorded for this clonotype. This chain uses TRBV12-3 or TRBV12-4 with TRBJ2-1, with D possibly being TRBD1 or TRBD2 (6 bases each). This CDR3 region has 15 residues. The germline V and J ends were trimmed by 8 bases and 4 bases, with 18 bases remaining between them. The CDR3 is CASCEGGTLYNEQFF. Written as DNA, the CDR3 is TGTGCCAGCTGTGAGGGGGGCACACTATACAATGAGCAGTTCTTC.

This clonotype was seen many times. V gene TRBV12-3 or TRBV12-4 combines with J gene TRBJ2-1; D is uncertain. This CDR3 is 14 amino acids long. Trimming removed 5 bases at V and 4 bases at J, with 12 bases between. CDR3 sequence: CASSPPYRYNEQFF. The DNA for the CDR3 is TGTGCCAGCAGTCCTCCCTACAGATACAATGAGCAGTTCTTC.

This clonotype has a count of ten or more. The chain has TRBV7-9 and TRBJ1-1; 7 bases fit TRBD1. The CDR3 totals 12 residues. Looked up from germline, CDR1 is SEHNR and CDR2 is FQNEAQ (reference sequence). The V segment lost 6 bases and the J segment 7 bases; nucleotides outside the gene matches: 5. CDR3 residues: CASRGTADEAFF. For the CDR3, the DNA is TGTGCCAGCAGGGGGACAGCTGATGAAGCTTTCTTT.

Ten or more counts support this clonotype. CDR3 residues: CASSLAHEQYF. The CDR3 DNA is TGTGCCAGCAGCTTAGCCCACGAGCAGTACTTC. The J gene is TRBJ2-7, the V gene TRBV7-9, with D unclear. Germline V gene lookup returns CDR1 SEHNR and CDR2 FQNEAQ (reference sequence). This CDR3 comprises 11 residues. Trimming took off 0 bases at V and 5 bases at J, with 2 bases between the two ends.

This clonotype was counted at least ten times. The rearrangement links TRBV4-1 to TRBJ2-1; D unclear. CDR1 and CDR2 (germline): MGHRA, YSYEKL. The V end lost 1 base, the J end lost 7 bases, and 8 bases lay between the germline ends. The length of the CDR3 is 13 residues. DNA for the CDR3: TGCGCCAGCAGCCAAGTACGGGTAAATGAGCAGTTCTTC. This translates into CASSQVRVNEQFF.

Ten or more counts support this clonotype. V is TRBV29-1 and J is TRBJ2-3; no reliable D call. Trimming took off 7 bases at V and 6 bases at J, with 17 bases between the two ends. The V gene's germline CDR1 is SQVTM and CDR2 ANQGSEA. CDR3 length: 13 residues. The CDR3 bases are TGCAGCGGTGCGAGCCCCTACGGGGATACGCAGTATTTT. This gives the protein CSGASPYGDTQYF.

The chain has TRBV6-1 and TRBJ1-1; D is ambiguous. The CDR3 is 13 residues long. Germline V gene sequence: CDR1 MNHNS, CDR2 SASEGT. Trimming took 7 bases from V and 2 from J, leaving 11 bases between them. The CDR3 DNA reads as TGTGCCAGCAACAGACGGTTCAACACTGAAGCTTTCTTT. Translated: CASNRRFNTEAFF.

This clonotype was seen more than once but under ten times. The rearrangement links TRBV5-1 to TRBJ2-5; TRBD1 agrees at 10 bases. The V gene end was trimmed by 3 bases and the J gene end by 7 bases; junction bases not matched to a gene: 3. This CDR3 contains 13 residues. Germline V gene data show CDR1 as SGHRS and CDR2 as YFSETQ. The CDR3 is CASSSGQGWTQYF. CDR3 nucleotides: TGCGCCAGCAGCTCGGGACAGGGGTGGACCCAGTACTTC. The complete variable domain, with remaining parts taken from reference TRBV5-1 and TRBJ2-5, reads KAGVTQTPRYLIKTRGQQVTLSCSPISGHRSVSWYQQTPGQGLQFLFEYFSETQRNKGNFPGRFSGRQFSNSRSEMNVSTLELGDSALYLCASSSGQGWTQYFGPGTRLLVL.

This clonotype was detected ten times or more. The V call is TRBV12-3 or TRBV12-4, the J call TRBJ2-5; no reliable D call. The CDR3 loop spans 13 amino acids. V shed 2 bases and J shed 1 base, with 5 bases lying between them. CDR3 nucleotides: TGTGCCAGCAGTTTATGGGGCCAAGAGACCCAGTACTTC. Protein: CASSLWGQETQYF.

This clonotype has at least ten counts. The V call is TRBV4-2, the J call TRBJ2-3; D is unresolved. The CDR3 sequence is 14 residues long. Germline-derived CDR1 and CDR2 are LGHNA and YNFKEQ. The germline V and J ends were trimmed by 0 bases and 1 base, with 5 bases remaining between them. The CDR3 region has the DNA TGTGCCAGCAGCCAAGAACGGGGCACAGATACGCAGTATTTT. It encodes CASSQERGTDTQYF.

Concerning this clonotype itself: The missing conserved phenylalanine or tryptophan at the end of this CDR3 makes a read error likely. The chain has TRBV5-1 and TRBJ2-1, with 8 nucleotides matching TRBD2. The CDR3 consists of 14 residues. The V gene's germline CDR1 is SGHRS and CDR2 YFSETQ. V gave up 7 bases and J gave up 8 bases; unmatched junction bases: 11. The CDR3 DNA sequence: TGCGCCAGCTCTGGGGGCGGGGGGCACCATGAGCAGTTCTTA. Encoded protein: CASSGGGGHHEQFL.

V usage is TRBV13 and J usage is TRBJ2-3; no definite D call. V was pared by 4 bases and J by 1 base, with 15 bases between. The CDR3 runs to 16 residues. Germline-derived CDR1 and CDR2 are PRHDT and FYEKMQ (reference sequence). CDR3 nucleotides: TGTGCCAGCAGCTCCACTAATTGGCTGCGCACAGATACGCAGTATTTT. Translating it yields CASSSTNWLRTDTQYF.

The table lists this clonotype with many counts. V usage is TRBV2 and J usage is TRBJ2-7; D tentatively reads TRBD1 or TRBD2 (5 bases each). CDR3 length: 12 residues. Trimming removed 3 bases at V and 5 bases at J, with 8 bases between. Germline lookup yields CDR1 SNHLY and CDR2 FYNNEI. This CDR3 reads CASSEGENEQYF. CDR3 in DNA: TGTGCCAGCAGTGAGGGGGAGAACGAGCAGTACTTC.

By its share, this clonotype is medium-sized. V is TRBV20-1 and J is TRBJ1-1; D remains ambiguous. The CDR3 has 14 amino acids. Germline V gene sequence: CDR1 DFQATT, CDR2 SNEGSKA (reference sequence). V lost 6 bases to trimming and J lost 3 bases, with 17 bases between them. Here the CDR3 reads CSAPSNGWHTEAFF. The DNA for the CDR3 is TGCAGTGCGCCGAGCAACGGGTGGCACACTGAAGCTTTCTTT.

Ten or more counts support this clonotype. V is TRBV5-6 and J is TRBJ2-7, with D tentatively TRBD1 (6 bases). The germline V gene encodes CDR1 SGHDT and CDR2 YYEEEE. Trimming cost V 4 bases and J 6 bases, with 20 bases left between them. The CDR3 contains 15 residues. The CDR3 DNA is TGTGCCAGCAGCCCTTTTGGGGCAGGGGATCCCGAGCAGTACTTC. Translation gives CASSPFGAGDPEQYF. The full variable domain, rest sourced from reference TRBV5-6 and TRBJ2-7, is DAGVTQSPTHLIKTRGQQVTLRCSPKSGHDTVSWYQQALGQGPQFIFQYYEEEERQRGNFPDRFSGHQFPNYSSELNVNALLLGDSALYLCASSPFGAGDPEQYFGPGTRLTVT.

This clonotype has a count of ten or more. CDR3 amino acids: CSVELGQGSDGYTF. The CDR3 DNA reads TGCAGCGTTGAATTGGGACAGGGGTCGGATGGCTACACCTTC. This sequence joins TRBV29-1 and TRBJ1-2; TRBD1 agrees at 10 bases. The CDR3 has 14 residues. In germline, CDR1 is SQVTM, CDR2 ANQGSEA. V trimming: 2 bases; J trimming: 6 bases; junction bases outside the gene matches: 6.

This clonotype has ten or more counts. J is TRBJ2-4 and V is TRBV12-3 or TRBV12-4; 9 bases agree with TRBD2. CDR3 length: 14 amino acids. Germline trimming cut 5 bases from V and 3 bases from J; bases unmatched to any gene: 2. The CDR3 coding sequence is TGTGCCAGCAGTCCGACTAGCGGCAAAAACATTCAGTACTTC. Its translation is CASSPTSGKNIQYF.

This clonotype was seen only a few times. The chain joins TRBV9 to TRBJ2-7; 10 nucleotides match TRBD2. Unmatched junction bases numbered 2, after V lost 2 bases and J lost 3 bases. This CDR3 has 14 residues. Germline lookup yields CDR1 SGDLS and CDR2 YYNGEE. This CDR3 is CASSVGTSVYEQYF. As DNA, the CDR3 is TGTGCCAGCAGCGTCGGGACTAGCGTCTACGAGCAGTACTTC.

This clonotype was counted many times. As DNA, the CDR3 is TGTGCCAGCAGTTCAGGGATCCCCACTGAAGCTTTCTTT. As protein: CASSSGIPTEAFF. The rearrangement uses TRBV12-3 or TRBV12-4 and TRBJ1-1, with D possibly matching TRBD1 (5 bases). Between the trimmed V and J ends, which lost 4 bases and 4 bases, there was a span of 10 bases. The CDR3 has 13 residues.

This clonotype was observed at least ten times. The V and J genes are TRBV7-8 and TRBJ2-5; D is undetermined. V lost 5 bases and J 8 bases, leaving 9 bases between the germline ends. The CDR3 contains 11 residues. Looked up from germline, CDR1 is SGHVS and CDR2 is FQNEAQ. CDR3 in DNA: TGTGCCAGCAGCCCCGGGCGAACCCAGTACTTC. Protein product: CASSPGRTQYF.